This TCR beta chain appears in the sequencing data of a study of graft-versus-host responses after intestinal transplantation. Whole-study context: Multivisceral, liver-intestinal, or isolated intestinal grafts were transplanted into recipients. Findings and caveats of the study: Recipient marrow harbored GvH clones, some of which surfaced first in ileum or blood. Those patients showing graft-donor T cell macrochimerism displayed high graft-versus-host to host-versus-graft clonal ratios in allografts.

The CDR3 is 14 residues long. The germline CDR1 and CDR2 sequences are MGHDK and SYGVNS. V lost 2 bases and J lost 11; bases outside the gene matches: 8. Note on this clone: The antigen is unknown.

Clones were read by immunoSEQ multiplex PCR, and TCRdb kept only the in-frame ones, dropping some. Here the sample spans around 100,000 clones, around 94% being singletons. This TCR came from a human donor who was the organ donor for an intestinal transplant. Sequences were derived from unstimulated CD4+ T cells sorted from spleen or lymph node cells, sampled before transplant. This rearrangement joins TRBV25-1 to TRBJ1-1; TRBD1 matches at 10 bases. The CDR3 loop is CASSERRQGAQAFF. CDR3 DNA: TGTGCCAGCAGTGAACGGAGACAGGGGGCGCAGGCTTTCTTT. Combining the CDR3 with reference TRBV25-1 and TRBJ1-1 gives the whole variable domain EADIYQTPRYLVIGTGKKITLECSQTMGHDKMYWYQQDPGMELHLIHYSYGVNSTEKGDLSSESTVSRIRTEHFPLTLESARPSHTSQYLCASSERRQGAQAFFGQGTRLTVV.